A selection of T cell receptor beta chains follows, all from one sample in a study of blood T cell repertoires in COVID-19. Assay: immunoSEQ multiplex PCR; the TCRdb copy retains only in-frame clones and omits some. Of approximately 150,000 clones in the sample, 75% to 85% were seen once. The material sequenced was PBMCs or T cells enriched from blood (not recorded which). The source of these receptors is a man between 35 and 55 years old who had recovered from COVID-19. CDR3s include the opening cysteine and the closing phenylalanine or tryptophan. The order of the fields is D gene, J gene, clone size, V gene, CDR3 DNA, CDR3 protein. A D gene is named only where the DNA matches it firmly. Clone size is shown for a subset of rows, as once, few, many or a class of expanded clone.

NA,TRBJ1-2,NA,TRBV18,TGTGCCAGCTCACAATCGCTAGAGCCCCACTACACCTTC,CASSQSLEPHYTF
TRBD1,TRBJ1-5,NA,TRBV3-1/TRBV3-2,TGTGCCAGCAGCCAAGAGGGACAGGGAAAGGGTCAGCCCCAGCATTTT,CASSQEGQGKGQPQHF
NA,TRBJ2-2,few,TRBV5-4,TGTGCCAGCAGCCGGGAGAGTGGCACCGGGGAGCTGTTTTTT,CASSRESGTGELFF
NA,TRBJ1-3,once,TRBV27,TGTGCCAGCCGGCGGTACTCTGGAAACACCATATATTTT,CASRRYSGNTIYF
TRBD2,TRBJ2-3,NA,TRBV24-1,TGTGCCACCAGCCCGCGGGGGAACACAGATACGCAGTATTTT,CATSPRGNTDTQYF
NA,TRBJ1-5,NA,TRBV7-2,TGTGCCAGCAGCTTAGGGAGCGCGGGTCAGCCCCAGCATTTT,CASSLGSAGQPQHF
NA,TRBJ2-5,many,TRBV27,TGTGCCAGCAGTCCCGACCAAGAGACCCAGTACTTC,CASSPDQETQYF
NA,TRBJ1-2,NA,TRBV6-5,TGTGCCAGCAGCCAAATGCCAGGGGTAAACTATGGCTACACCTTC,CASSQMPGVNYGYTF
NA,TRBJ1-2,NA,TRBV28,TGTGCCAGCAGTTGGCAGGGGAACGGCTACACCTTC,CASSWQGNGYTF
NA,TRBJ1-1,once,TRBV19,TGTGCCAGTAGTATTCAGAAAACTGAAGCTTTCTTT,CASSIQKTEAFF
TRBD2,TRBJ2-5,NA,TRBV5-4,TGTGCCAGCAGCTTTGAAGCGGGGAGCGAGACCCAGTACTTC,CASSFEAGSETQYF
NA,TRBJ1-5,NA,TRBV19,TGTGCCAGTAGTATAGGAGGCAATTTCCAGCCCCAGCATTTT,CASSIGGNFQPQHF
NA,TRBJ2-1,NA,TRBV30,TGTGCCTGGTCAGGTGTCCCCTCCTACAATGAGCAGTTCTTC,CAWSGVPSYNEQFF
TRBD1,TRBJ1-1,NA,TRBV7-3,TGTGCCAGCAGGGGACAGGCGACTGAAGCTTTCTTT,CASRGQATEAFF
NA,TRBJ1-2,NA,TRBV27,TGTGCCAGCAGTCCCCAGGGCGACTATGGCTACACCTTC,CASSPQGDYGYTF
NA,TRBJ2-6,NA,TRBV5-4,TGTGCCAGCAGCACCGACAGCTCTGGGGCCAACGTCCTGACTTTC,CASSTDSSGANVLTF
NA,TRBJ1-2,NA,TRBV10-3,TGTGCCATCAGTGAGGAGACCGGGGGTGGCTACACCTTC,CAISEETGGGYTF
NA,TRBJ1-6,NA,TRBV3-1/TRBV3-2,TGTGCCAGCAGTCGGGACACCCTAAGTAATTCACCCCTCCACTTT,CASSRDTLSNSPLHF
TRBD1,TRBJ1-6,few,TRBV2,TGTGCCAGCAGTGATGGGCTGGCAGGGGGTTCACCCCTCCACTTT,CASSDGLAGGSPLHF
NA,TRBJ2-2,NA,TRBV5-1,TGCGCCAGCAGCTTTGTAGGGGACACCGGGGAGCTGTTTTTT,CASSFVGDTGELFF
TRBD1,TRBJ1-6,NA,TRBV27,TGTGCCAGCAGTTTCCGACAGGGAGTTGATTCACCCCTCCACTTT,CASSFRQGVDSPLHF
TRBD1,TRBJ2-1,NA,TRBV7-6,TGTGCCAGCAGTCCTACAGGGGGCCACTACAATGAGCAGTTCTTC,CASSPTGGHYNEQFF
NA,TRBJ1-1,NA,TRBV3-1/TRBV3-2,TGTGCCAGCAGCCGCCCAAGGTCTACAGGGTCGTCCACTGAAGCTTTCTTT,CASSRPRSTGSSTEAFF
TRBD1,TRBJ1-2,NA,TRBV3-1/TRBV3-2,TGTGCCAGCAGCCCGGGACAGGGGAGATACGGCTACACCTTC,CASSPGQGRYGYTF
NA,TRBJ1-1,NA,TRBV18,TGTGCCAGCTCACCACAGGAATCTAGGGGGAACACTGAAGCTTTCTTT,CASSPQESRGNTEAFF
NA,TRBJ2-3,once,TRBV6-5,TGTGCCAGCAGCAAAAGCGGAGATACGCAGTATTTT,CASSKSGDTQYF
TRBD2,TRBJ2-2,once,TRBV2,TGTGCCAGCAGTGAAGCGCTCAGCGGGGGTTTGGTCGGGGAGCTGTTTTTT,CASSEALSGGLVGELFF
TRBD1,TRBJ1-5,NA,TRBV28,TGTGCCAGCAGTTCCAGGGTCAGGGGGCAGCCCCAGCATTTT,CASSSRVRGQPQHF
NA,TRBJ1-3,NA,TRBV5-6,TGTGCCAGCAGCTTGGGATGGGGAGGTGGAAACACCATATATTTT,CASSLGWGGGNTIYF
NA,TRBJ1-1,NA,TRBV14,TGTGCCAGCAGCAAAATCCTGAGTTTGGGGGGCACTGAAGCTTTCTTT,CASSKILSLGGTEAFF
NA,TRBJ2-5,NA,TRBV6-9,TGTGCCAGCAGTTATCGGGGGGCAGAAGAGACCCAGTACTTC,CASSYRGAEETQYF
TRBD1,TRBJ2-1,NA,TRBV9,TGTGCCAGCCACTCAATCGAACCGGACAGGGAATCCTACAATGAGCAGTTCTTC,CASHSIEPDRESYNEQFF
TRBD1,TRBJ2-3,NA,TRBV19,TGTGCCAGTAGCGACGGGTCAGGGGGCGGAGATACGCAGTATTTT,CASSDGSGGGDTQYF
NA,TRBJ1-5,NA,TRBV5-1,TGCGCCAGCAGCTCCGGACAGCCTGGTCAGCCCCAGCATTTT,CASSSGQPGQPQHF
TRBD2,TRBJ2-1,NA,TRBV7-2,TGTGCCAGCAGTAGGAGCGGGGGGTATGAGCAGTTCTTC,CASSRSGGYEQFF
TRBD2,TRBJ2-1,NA,TRBV11-2,TGTGCCAGCAGCTGGGTGCGGGGGGCCTCCTACAATGAGCAGTTCTTC,CASSWVRGASYNEQFF
NA,TRBJ1-6,few,TRBV6-5,TGTGCCAGCAGTTACAACAGGGATCATTCACCCCTCCACTTT,CASSYNRDHSPLHF
TRBD1,TRBJ1-2,NA,TRBV19,TGTGCCAGTAGTCCTGACAGGGCAGGAAACTATGGCTACACCTTC,CASSPDRAGNYGYTF
NA,TRBJ1-2,few,TRBV28,TGTGCCAGCAGCCCCCCGTCCAGAAACTATGGCTACACCTTC,CASSPPSRNYGYTF